This T cell receptor (beta chain) came from a study of cytomegalovirus exposure and HLA in healthy donors. Study-level background: Earlier work reported 90 million to 120 million unique TCR beta sequences from 150 million to 200 million T cells.

Comment on this clone: What it binds is unknown.

PCR employed 60 Vbeta and 13 Jbeta primers. Produced via immunoSEQ multiplex PCR; TCRdb's table is partial and in-frame only. The sample shows 150,000 to 200,000 clones, 75% to 90% of them seen only once. Study results and caveats: Common viral pathogens (according to a later analysis) appeared linked to several of the most significant clusters.

The sequenced sample consisted of PBMCs. The receptor was derived from a woman aged 18-29 years in good health and CMV-seronegative.

The CDR3 sequence is CASSRGASGSSYEQYF. The CDR3 bases are TGTGCCAGCAGCAGAGGGGCTAGCGGGTCCTCCTACGAGCAGTACTTC. The genes are TRBV9 and TRBJ2-7; 8 nucleotides match TRBD2. Losses at the gene ends were 4 bases for V and 0 bases for J; bases not matched to a gene: 9. The CDR3 totals 16 residues. The germline gives CDR1 SGDLS, CDR2 YYNGEE.